There are many counts of the clone carrying this T cell receptor beta chain. Its cognate antigen is unknown. A read error may be the cause here, since a much bigger clone is one base away. The ends were cut back, 5 bases at V and 0 bases at J, with 8 bases in the middle. The CDR3 has 14 residues. CDR1 and CDR2 from the germline V gene are MDHEN and SYDVKM. This sample stems from a study of T cells in Graves' hyperthyroidism and ophthalmopathy. What was amplified from RNA transcripts were TCR beta CDR3 regions. Using the HTBI primer set, a first-round RT-PCR was run on the TCR CDR3. A single record per CDR3 protein comes from TCRdb applying MiXCR to the multiplex PCR reads. Here the sample spans 400,000 to 500,000 distinct CDR3 sequences, approximately 13% being singletons. Overall study findings and caveats: Blood also contained most expanded thyroid clonotypes above 0.001.

The sample comprised blood. This receptor was identified in a woman younger than 30 with Graves' hyperthyroidism. The V call is TRBV28, the J call TRBJ1-5, with D tentatively TRBD1 (6 bases). DNA of the CDR3: TGTGCCAGCAGTGGACAGATTAGCAATCAGCCCCAGCATTTT. Encoded protein: CASSGQISNQPQHF.